The rows below give T cell receptor beta chains drawn from one sample of a study of T cell repertoires in cytomegalovirus infection. TCRdb independently ran MiXCR on the reads; one entry per CDR3 protein. This table has about 310,000 distinct CDR3 sequences, approximately 25% appearing once. Their cognate antigens are unknown. The sample in question was cultured PBMCs, obtained from culture after CMV antigen stimulation. The receptors here all came from a human donor in good health (CMV status not recorded). Some clones in this sample may be carry-over from other donors' samples. The CDR3 runs from the conserved cysteine through the conserved F or W. The order of the fields is clone size, J gene, V gene, D gene, CDR3 DNA, CDR3 protein. D genes are given only for firm matches. Where a row states a size, it is once, few, many or the class of an expanded clone; other rows omit it.

>many|TRBJ1-6|TRBV12-3/TRBV12-4|-
TGTGCCAGCAGTTCCCCCGGACAAGGGGGTTCACCCCTCCACTTT
CASSSPGQGGSPLHF
>-|TRBJ1-1|TRBV7-9|-
TGTGCCAGCAGCTTAGCGAGGACTGGGGACACTGAAGCTTTCTTT
CASSLARTGDTEAFF
>-|TRBJ2-3|TRBV6-5|-
TGTGCCAGCGCCCGGGGCTACCCCACAGATACGCAGTATTTT
CASARGYPTDTQYF
>many|TRBJ2-7|TRBV29-1|-
TGCAGCGTTGAAAGCCTTTCCTACGAGCAGTACTTC
CSVESLSYEQYF
>-|TRBJ2-6|TRBV30|-
TGTGCCTGGAGCGGAACCGTCGGGGCCAACGTCCTGACTTTC
CAWSGTVGANVLTF
>few|TRBJ2-5|TRBV7-2|TRBD2
TGTGCCAGCAGCTTGTGGGCGGGAGGGGGCCAAGAGACCCAGTACTTC
CASSLWAGGGQETQYF
>-|TRBJ1-2|TRBV3-1|-
TGTGCCAGCAGCCAAGATCCCAGCCCCTATGGCTACACCTTC
CASSQDPSPYGYTF
>few|TRBJ2-3|TRBV12-3/TRBV12-4|-
TGTGCCAGCAGCGTCGGCCCAGATACGCAGTATTTT
CASSVGPDTQYF
>-|TRBJ2-5|TRBV20-1|-
TGCAGTGCTAGGGACCGTACAAAAGGACTACAAGAGACCCAGTACTTC
CSARDRTKGLQETQYF
>-|TRBJ2-7|TRBV2|-
TGTGCCAGCAGTGAACCTTATCCCCGGGACGAGCAGTACTTC
CASSEPYPRDEQYF
>-|TRBJ1-5|TRBV6-2/TRBV6-3|TRBD1
TGTGCCAGCGGGGACAGGGTCAATCAGCCCCAGCATTTT
CASGDRVNQPQHF
>-|TRBJ2-5|TRBV7-2|TRBD2
TGTGCCAGCAGCTTAACTAGCGCGAGGGGATACGGGGACCAGTACTTC
CASSLTSARGYGDQYF
>-|TRBJ2-1|TRBV27|-
TGTGCCAGCAGTTTATTTGATGGTAATGAGCAGTTCTTC
CASSLFDGNEQFF
>many|TRBJ2-6|TRBV7-8|-
TGTGCCAGCAGCTTAGCGCATAGCTCTGGGGCCAACGTCCTGACTTTC
CASSLAHSSGANVLTF
>many|TRBJ2-4|TRBV7-2|TRBD2
TGTGCCAGCAGCTTAGGGGCTAGCGGAGGCGGGGCCAAAAACATTCAGTACTTC
CASSLGASGGGAKNIQYF
>-|TRBJ2-5|TRBV29-1|TRBD2
TGCAGCGTTGATACTAGCGGGAGCCCGCGGGAGACCCAGTACTTC
CSVDTSGSPRETQYF
>many|TRBJ1-2|TRBV7-2|-
TGTGCCAGCAGCTTAGATCCGGTGAACTATGGCTACACCTTC
CASSLDPVNYGYTF
>-|TRBJ2-5|TRBV10-3|TRBD2
TGTGCCATCAGTGGTGGGGGGGTCCAAGAGACCCAGTACTTC
CAISGGGVQETQYF
>-|TRBJ2-2|TRBV19|TRBD2
TGTGCCAGTATATCCTGGCGGGAGGAAGCAGGGGAGCTGTTTTTT
CASISWREEAGELFF
>few|TRBJ2-6|TRBV4-3|-
TGCGCCAGCAGCCAGGTCGGAACTGGGGCCAACGTCCTGACTTTC
CASSQVGTGANVLTF
>many|TRBJ2-7|TRBV12-3/TRBV12-4|-
TGTGCCAGCAGTAACAGGAGTGGGAATTACGAGCAGTACTTC
CASSNRSGNYEQYF
>-|TRBJ2-3|TRBV12-3/TRBV12-4|TRBD2
TGTGCCAGCAGGAGAAGAGCGGGGGACTACACAGATACGCAGTATTTT
CASRRRAGDYTDTQYF
>many|TRBJ1-2|TRBV14|-
TGTGCCAGCAGCCATGGGGGCGCAGGAAGCTATGGCTACACCTTC
CASSHGGAGSYGYTF
>-|TRBJ2-1|TRBV9|TRBD2
TGTGCCAGCAGCGCACGAGGTAGCGGGACCTACAATGAGCAGTTCTTC
CASSARGSGTYNEQFF
>few|TRBJ2-3|TRBV14|-
TGTGCCAGCAGCCAAGATCGGGGGTTGACAGATACGCAGTATTTT
CASSQDRGLTDTQYF
>many|TRBJ1-5|TRBV7-2|-
TGTGCCAGCAGCCCGAATAACAGGGTCGGACAGCCCCAGCATTTT
CASSPNNRVGQPQHF
>many|TRBJ2-3|TRBV7-2|-
TGTGCCAGCAGCTTTGAAGATACGCAGTATTTT
CASSFEDTQYF
>many|TRBJ2-5|TRBV7-2|-
TGTGCCAGCAGCTTAGGACCTCAAGAGACCCAGTACTTC
CASSLGPQETQYF
>-|TRBJ1-2|TRBV4-1|TRBD1
TGCGCCAGCAGCCGCGTCCGGGACAGGGCTGGCTACACCTTC
CASSRVRDRAGYTF
>few|TRBJ1-4|TRBV5-6|TRBD1
TGTGCCAGCAGCTTGACCGGGACAGCCTCAACTAATGAAAAACTGTTTTTT
CASSLTGTASTNEKLFF
>few|TRBJ2-7|TRBV10-3|-
TGTGCCATCAGTGCTATTGGGGTCGGGGGCTCCGAGCAGTACTTC
CAISAIGVGGSEQYF
>-|TRBJ2-3|TRBV28|TRBD2
TGTGCCAGCAGTTTGGTGGCTAGCGGGAGTGTTACAGATACGCAGTATTTT
CASSLVASGSVTDTQYF
>many|TRBJ2-1|TRBV7-2|TRBD2
TGTGCCAGCAGCCCCTCCTTAGTAGCGGGAGTGAAGGATGAGCAGTTCTTC
CASSPSLVAGVKDEQFF
>-|TRBJ2-3|TRBV7-9|TRBD2
TGTGCCAGCAGCGTACAATTAGCGGGAGGATCAGATACGCAGTATTTT
CASSVQLAGGSDTQYF
>-|TRBJ1-1|TRBV15|TRBD1
TGTGCCACCAGCAGAGCAACCGGGACAGGGATCACTGAAGCTTTCTTT
CATSRATGTGITEAFF
>few|TRBJ2-1|TRBV7-8|-
TGTGCCAGCAGCGAAGGATGGGGGGAGCAGTTCTTC
CASSEGWGEQFF
>many|TRBJ1-4|TRBV7-2|TRBD1
TGTGCCAGCAGCGCTCAGGGGGCTAATGAAAAACTGTTTTTT
CASSAQGANEKLFF
>-|TRBJ2-5|TRBV12-3/TRBV12-4|TRBD2
TGTGCCAGCAGTTTTGTAGCGGGAGGACAGACCCAGTACTTC
CASSFVAGGQTQYF
>-|TRBJ1-1|TRBV29-1|-
TGCAGCGTTGATAGGGCGCATACGAACACTGAAGCTTTCTTT
CSVDRAHTNTEAFF